This T cell receptor beta chain derives from a study of monozygotic twins with inflammatory bowel disease. Study-level findings and limits: Heterogeneous immunosuppressive treatment regimens may have introduced variability into patient repertoires. Possibly reflecting limited power, no difference in repertoire similarity was found between concordant and discordant twins.

TCRdb reprocessed the 5' RACE reads and stores each CDR3 protein as one record, lacking DNA. This listing includes some 89,000 distinct CDR3 sequences. This CDR3 region has 15 residues. The germline gives CDR1 DFQATT, CDR2 SNEGSKA (reference sequence). A remark on this clonotype: Its target is not known.

Material for sequencing was blood. The clonotype was recovered from a human donor with ulcerative colitis or Crohn's disease, or a healthy co-twin of an affected twin (not recorded which). This rearrangement joins TRBV20-1 to TRBJ2-3; the D call from TCRdb, TRBD2, cannot be confirmed without DNA. The CDR3: CSAYRTSGGPDTQYF.